This entry concerns a single T cell receptor (beta chain). This specimen belongs to a study of cytomegalovirus exposure and HLA in healthy donors. In the PCR, 60 Vbeta and 13 Jbeta primers were used. Sequenced by immunoSEQ multiplex PCR; TCRdb stores in-frame clones only, minus some. The data contain approximately 160,000 clones, about 77% of them singletons. The CDR3 is 15 amino acids. Germline CDR1 and CDR2: SQVTM and ANQGSEA. The ends lost 4 bases at V and 4 bases at J; junction bases unmatched: 10. The rearrangement uses TRBV29-1 and TRBJ2-1; 7 positions match TRBD2. Sequencing was done on a sample of PBMCs. The clonotype comes from a man younger than 35 in good health and CMV-seropositive. CDR3 coding DNA: TGCAGCGTTGTTTGGCGGGAGATCCAATACAATGAGCAGTTCTTC. It codes for CSVVWREIQYNEQFF.